This T cell receptor beta chain was identified during a study of identical twins. The V end lost 0 bases, the J end lost 1 base, and 19 bases lay between the germline ends. The CDR3 runs 19 residues. Germline lookup yields CDR1 LGHNA and CDR2 YNFKEQ. TCRdb recomputed calls from the 5' RACE reads with MiXCR, one row per CDR3 protein. The sample has about 430,000 distinct CDR3 sequences, 18% seen once. The origin of this receptor is a man aged 45-65 years in good health. J is TRBJ1-3 and V is TRBV4-2; D uncertain. The sequenced sample consisted of naive T cells sorted from blood. The CDR3 loop reads CASSQDLFPRRNSGNTIYF. The CDR3 DNA reads as TGTGCCAGCAGCCAAGATCTGTTTCCCCGCAGAAATTCTGGAAACACCATATATTTT.